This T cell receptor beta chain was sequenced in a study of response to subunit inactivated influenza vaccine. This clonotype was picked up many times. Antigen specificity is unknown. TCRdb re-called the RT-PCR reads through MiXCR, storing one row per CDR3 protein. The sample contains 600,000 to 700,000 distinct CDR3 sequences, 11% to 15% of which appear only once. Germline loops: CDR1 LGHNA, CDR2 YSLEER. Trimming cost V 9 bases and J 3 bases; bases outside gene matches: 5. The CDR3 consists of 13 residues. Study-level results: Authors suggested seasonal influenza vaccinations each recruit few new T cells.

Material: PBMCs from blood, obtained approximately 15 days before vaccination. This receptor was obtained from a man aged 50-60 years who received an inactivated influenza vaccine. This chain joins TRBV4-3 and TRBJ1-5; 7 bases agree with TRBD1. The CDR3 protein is CASSGQLNQPQHF. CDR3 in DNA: TGCGCCAGTTCGGGACAGCTCAATCAGCCCCAGCATTTT.